These 14 T cell receptor beta chains were all obtained from the same sample, sequenced in a study of T cells in Graves' hyperthyroidism and ophthalmopathy. Amplification targeted TCR beta CDR3 regions from RNA transcripts. TCR CDR3 regions were first amplified by RT-PCR with HTBI primers. TCRdb processed the multiplex PCR reads anew with MiXCR; each CDR3 protein has one entry. This sample has some 370,000 distinct CDR3 sequences, with 17% found just once. The specimen was blood. These receptors were obtained from a woman between 25 and 40 years old with Graves' hyperthyroidism that later progressed to Graves' ophthalmopathy.

This clonotype has a count of ten or more. The chain links TRBV29-1 to TRBJ2-2, with D possibly TRBD1 on 5 matching bases. Trimming left V 4 bases short and J 3 bases short, with 12 bases between. The V gene's germline CDR1 is SQVTM and CDR2 ANQGSEA. This CDR3 comprises 14 residues. CDR3 residues: CSVASGWDTGELFF. CDR3 in DNA: TGCAGCGTTGCATCAGGGTGGGACACCGGGGAGCTGTTTTTT.

This clonotype was detected ten times or more. The rearrangement uses TRBV2 and TRBJ2-1, with TRBD2 matching over 9 bases. V trimming: 4 bases; J trimming: 6 bases; junction bases outside the gene matches: 4. Germline CDR1 and CDR2: SNHLY and FYNNEI. The CDR3 covers 14 residues. CDR3 amino acids: CASSVSGSSNEQFF. Written as DNA, the CDR3 is TGTGCCAGCAGTGTTAGCGGGAGCAGCAATGAGCAGTTCTTC.

This clonotype was found many times. The chain links TRBV6-1 to TRBJ1-1; TRBD1 agrees at 8 bases. J lost 10 bases, V lost 6 bases, and 7 bases had no gene match. The CDR3 consists of 12 residues. The V gene's germline CDR1 is MNHNS and CDR2 SASEGT. In DNA, the CDR3 is TGTGCCAGCAGACGAAATACAGGGGGAGCTTTCTTT. Translating gives CASRRNTGGAFF.

This clonotype was seen at least ten times. The chain uses TRBV2 and TRBJ2-7, with D perhaps matching TRBD2 (5 bases). The V and J ends lost 5 bases and 7 bases respectively, with 12 bases between them. There are 12 residues in the CDR3. Germline V gene lookup returns CDR1 SNHLY and CDR2 FYNNEI. The CDR3 bases are TGTGCCAGCAGTCTCCTAGGCGGGGAGCAGTACTTC. It translates to CASSLLGGEQYF.

This chain uses TRBV18 with TRBJ2-5; either TRBD1 or TRBD2 may fit D (5 bases each). The CDR3 is made up of 16 amino acids. The germline V gene has CDR1 KGHSH and CDR2 LQKENI. V lost 6 bases and J lost 4, with 21 bases in between. This chain's CDR3 is CASSKPRGEGRETQYF. Here the CDR3 DNA reads TGTGCCAGCTCCAAACCACGGGGAGAGGGGAGAGAGACCCAGTACTTC.

The gene calls are TRBV6-1 and TRBJ2-1, with D maybe TRBD1 (6 bases). The CDR3 totals 12 residues. Trimming removed 5 bases at V and 8 bases at J, with 10 bases between. Germline loops: CDR1 MNHNS, CDR2 SASEGT. CDR3 sequence: CASSNPGDEQFF. The CDR3 DNA reads TGTGCCAGCAGTAACCCAGGGGATGAGCAGTTCTTC.

This clonotype was seen at least ten times. J is TRBJ2-2 and V is TRBV7-6; D uncertain. Germline V lookup: CDR1 SGHVS, CDR2 FNYEAQ. The CDR3 runs 15 residues. The V gene lost 6 bases and the J gene lost 0 bases, with 11 bases spanning the gap. The CDR3 loop is CASRSRVANTGELFF. CDR3 bases: TGTGCCAGCAGGTCACGGGTCGCGAACACCGGGGAGCTGTTTTTT.

This clonotype turned up a few times. J is TRBJ2-3 and V is TRBV5-4; TRBD2 agrees at 9 bases. This CDR3 has 15 residues. CDR1 is SGHNT, CDR2 YYREEE, per germline (reference sequence). Trimming cost V 3 bases and J 4 bases; bases outside gene matches: 6. The CDR3, as DNA: TGTGCCAGCAGCTCCCCGGGACTAGCCGCAGATACGCAGTATTTT. Protein: CASSSPGLAADTQYF.

V is TRBV19 and J is TRBJ2-3; a weak D match, TRBD2 (6 bases). The V gene lost 3 bases and the J gene lost 4 bases, with 11 bases spanning the gap. This CDR3 has 14 residues. CDR1 is LNHDA and CDR2 is SQIVND in the germline V gene (reference sequence). The CDR3 DNA reads as TGTGCCAGTAGTATGACACCGGGGGCAGATACGCAGTATTTT. Translating it yields CASSMTPGADTQYF.

This clonotype was seen more than once but under ten times. V gene TRBV3-1 combines with J gene TRBJ1-3; D unresolved. Germline V CDR1 and CDR2: LGHDT, YNNKEL (reference sequence). V was cut by 1 base and J by 9 bases, with 16 bases left in between. The CDR3 loop spans 15 amino acids. CDR3 DNA: TGTGCCAGCAGCCAAGGGGGTCAGGCCACCAGCACCATATATTTT. Translation gives CASSQGGQATSTIYF.

The genes are TRBV4-2 and TRBJ1-5, with a weak D call TRBD1 (6 bases). This CDR3 region has 15 residues. V was trimmed by 0 bases and J by 9 bases, leaving 15 bases between them. The germline CDR1 and CDR2 sequences are LGHNA and YNFKEQ. The CDR3 loop reads CASSQDMGARSPQHF. The DNA for the CDR3 is TGTGCCAGCAGCCAAGATATGGGGGCGCGGTCGCCCCAGCATTTT.

Many counts were recorded for this clonotype. The chain recombines TRBV6-1 with TRBJ2-2; 10 bases map to TRBD2. CDR1 is MNHNS and CDR2 is SASEGT in the germline V gene. This CDR3 region has 16 residues. J gave up 6 bases and V 5 bases, and 9 bases lay outside the gene matches. The CDR3, as DNA: TGTGCCAGCAGTTTGGGGGGTAGCGGGAGGCCCGGGGAGCTGTTTTTT. It is translated as CASSLGGSGRPGELFF.

This clonotype was picked up a small number of times. The chain is built from TRBV27 and TRBJ1-5; D is perhaps TRBD1 (6 bases). CDR3 size: 16 residues. V was shortened by 4 bases and J by 0 bases, with 13 bases between the two germline ends. CDR1 MNHEY and CDR2 SMNVEV come from the germline V gene (reference sequence). The DNA of the CDR3 is TGTGCCAGCAGTTCCTTACAGGGATATAGCAATCAGCCCCAGCATTTT. Translation: CASSSLQGYSNQPQHF.

The table lists this clonotype with many counts. The chain combines TRBV19 with TRBJ1-1; D is uncertain. The CDR3 extends over 11 amino acids. Per germline, CDR1 LNHDA and CDR2 SQIVND (reference sequence). Trimming shortened V by 4 bases and J by 6 bases, and 6 bases separated the two germline ends. The CDR3 region has the DNA TGTGCCAGTAGTACCCCACCTGAAGCTTTCTTT. It is translated as CASSTPPEAFF.